The clone carrying this TCR beta chain was recorded a few times. Original handling: Researchers report that nucleated cell counts were estimated from reference gene primer amplification. Profiling relied on immunoSEQ multiplex PCR, and the TCRdb table lists in-frame clones only, not all of them. V and J calls and clone size come straight from that table; D and trimming were deduced from the DNA. Among 300,000 to 450,000 clones listed, approximately 89% were seen once. The Seattle patients, enrolled during active infection, were followed longitudinally. The data derive from a study of blood T cell repertoires in COVID-19. Background on the study: T cells, B-cell-depleted T cells, or PBMCs supplied cDNA or gDNA.

The germline gives CDR1 SGHNT, CDR2 YYREEE (reference sequence). V lost 3 bases to trimming and J lost 1 base, with 7 bases between them. This CDR3 has 13 amino acids. The sample consisted of peripheral blood. This chain connects TRBV5-4 to TRBJ2-5; the D is unclear. The sequence was collected from a woman aged 60 to 75 with COVID-19, enrolled during active disease. The CDR3, as DNA: TGTGCCAGCAGCTCCCCGGGCCAAGAGACCCAGTACTTC. Translating gives CASSSPGQETQYF.